The present T cell receptor beta chain was sequenced within a study of cytomegalovirus exposure and HLA in healthy donors. The length of the CDR3 is 16 residues. The ends lost 9 bases at V and 4 bases at J; junction bases unmatched: 15. Germline loops: CDR1 LNHDA, CDR2 SQIVND (reference sequence). Libraries were prepared by immunoSEQ multiplex PCR; TCRdb keeps only in-frame clonotypes and omits some of them. The sample holds 150,000 to 200,000 clones, more than 70% seen once. This clonotype originated in a man aged 30 to 39 in good health and CMV-seropositive. Sequences were obtained from PBMCs. The chain is built from TRBV19 and TRBJ2-1, with 7 bases aligning to TRBD2. DNA of the CDR3: TGTGCCAGCCGACGCAGCGCGGGGGTGGGTTACAATGAGCAGTTCTTC. Translating gives CASRRSAGVGYNEQFF.